Listed below are T cell receptor beta chains from one sample, sequenced in a study of blood T cell repertoires in COVID-19. Profiled with immunoSEQ multiplex PCR; TCRdb holds only in-frame clones, not every one. Altogether approximately 270,000 clones are present, 80% to 95% being singletons, with the ten largest covering 2.8%. Sequenced input: PBMCs or T cells enriched from blood (not recorded which). Every receptor here comes from a man in his forties who had been exposed to COVID-19. CDR3s include the opening cysteine and the closing phenylalanine or tryptophan. Each record gives: J gene, D gene, V gene, clone size, CDR3 protein, CDR3 DNA. The D gene is left open where the match is weak. Size is stated for part of the rows, as once, few or many counts, or as a class when the clone is expanded.

J: TRBJ2-4; D: TRBD2; V: TRBV7-8; size: -; CDR3: CASSPTGTTTKNIQYF; DNA: TGTGCCAGCAGCCCTACCGGGACTACCACCAAAAACATTCAGTACTTC
J: TRBJ2-1; D: -; V: TRBV9; size: -; CDR3: CASSVGTTLNEQFF; DNA: TGTGCCAGCAGCGTAGGGACTACCCTCAATGAGCAGTTCTTC
J: TRBJ1-6; D: -; V: TRBV7-6; size: -; CDR3: CASSLELRSPLHF; DNA: TGTGCCAGCAGCTTAGAGTTGAGATCACCCCTCCACTTT
J: TRBJ2-7; D: TRBD1; V: TRBV11-1; size: -; CDR3: CASSLTGASYEQYF; DNA: TGTGCCAGCAGCTTAACAGGGGCTTCCTACGAGCAGTACTTC
J: TRBJ2-3; D: TRBD2; V: TRBV12-5; size: -; CDR3: CASGFYSGRTPTDTQYF; DNA: TGTGCTAGTGGTTTCTATAGCGGGAGGACCCCCACAGATACGCAGTATTTT
J: TRBJ1-4; D: -; V: TRBV12-3/TRBV12-4; size: -; CDR3: CASRRGAGEKLFF; DNA: TGTGCCAGCAGGAGGGGAGCGGGGGAAAAACTGTTTTTT
J: TRBJ2-7; D: TRBD2; V: TRBV6-1; size: -; CDR3: CASSDGAGRLIYEQYF; DNA: TGTGCCAGCAGTGATGGAGCGGGACGCCTCATTTACGAGCAGTACTTC
J: TRBJ1-1; D: -; V: TRBV30; size: -; CDR3: CAWSVMGPGVAFF; DNA: TGTGCCTGGAGTGTAATGGGGCCGGGGGTGGCTTTCTTT
J: TRBJ1-6; D: -; V: TRBV9; size: -; CDR3: CASSVASSRSPLHF; DNA: TGTGCCAGCAGCGTAGCGTCATCGAGATCACCCCTCCACTTT
J: TRBJ1-5; D: -; V: TRBV5-8; size: -; CDR3: CASSSRVGYQPQHF; DNA: TGTGCCAGCAGCTCGAGGGTGGGATATCAGCCCCAGCATTTT
J: TRBJ1-2; D: -; V: TRBV30; size: -; CDR3: CALAQGSGYTF; DNA: TGTGCCCTCGCCCAGGGCAGTGGCTACACCTTC
J: TRBJ1-1; D: -; V: TRBV28; size: -; CDR3: CASTEGDLEAFF; DNA: TGTGCCAGCACCGAGGGGGACCTTGAAGCTTTCTTT
J: TRBJ2-1; D: TRBD2; V: TRBV13; size: -; CDR3: CASSGGLAGMNEQFF; DNA: TGTGCCAGCAGCGGAGGACTAGCGGGAATGAATGAGCAGTTCTTC
J: TRBJ2-1; D: -; V: TRBV27; size: -; CDR3: CASSFPGASYNEQFF; DNA: TGTGCCAGCAGTTTTCCGGGAGCAAGTTACAATGAGCAGTTCTTC
J: TRBJ1-2; D: -; V: TRBV12-3/TRBV12-4; size: once; CDR3: CASCGEYYGYTF; DNA: TGTGCCAGCTGCGGGGAATACTATGGCTACACCTTC
J: TRBJ1-1; D: TRBD1; V: TRBV7-6; size: -; CDR3: CASSPQQGRNAFF; DNA: TGTGCCAGCAGCCCGCAACAGGGGCGGAATGCTTTCTTT
J: TRBJ1-5; D: -; V: TRBV19; size: -; CDR3: CASNEGLSNQPQHF; DNA: TGTGCCAGTAACGAGGGACTTAGCAATCAGCCCCAGCATTTT
J: TRBJ1-2; D: -; V: TRBV28; size: -; CDR3: CASRPQGLGGNYGYTF; DNA: TGTGCCAGCAGACCCCAAGGACTAGGGGGGAACTATGGCTACACCTTC
J: TRBJ1-2; D: -; V: TRBV29-1; size: -; CDR3: CSVGGQGIYGYTF; DNA: TGCAGCGTTGGGGGGCAAGGGATCTATGGCTACACCTTC
J: TRBJ2-5; D: -; V: TRBV5-1; size: once; CDR3: CASSFEVPVQETQYF; DNA: TGCGCCAGCAGCTTTGAAGTCCCAGTCCAAGAGACCCAGTACTTC
J: TRBJ1-2; D: -; V: TRBV14; size: -; CDR3: CASSPEAGAAYGYTF; DNA: TGTGCCAGCAGCCCCGAGGCAGGGGCAGCCTATGGCTACACCTTC
J: TRBJ2-1; D: -; V: TRBV7-2; size: -; CDR3: CASSLASGSNNEQFF; DNA: TGTGCCAGCAGCTTAGCGAGCGGCTCGAACAATGAGCAGTTCTTC
J: TRBJ2-3; D: -; V: TRBV5-1; size: once; CDR3: CASSFSQGDTDTQYF; DNA: TGCGCCAGCAGCTTCAGTCAAGGAGACACAGATACGCAGTATTTT
J: TRBJ1-2; D: -; V: TRBV7-2; size: -; CDR3: CASSRGHLTYGYTF; DNA: TGTGCCAGCAGCCGCGGACATTTAACCTATGGCTACACCTTC
J: TRBJ1-3; D: -; V: TRBV18; size: -; CDR3: CASSPGTSGNTIYF; DNA: TGTGCCAGCTCACCAGGGACATCTGGAAACACCATATATTTT
J: TRBJ2-2; D: -; V: TRBV4-1; size: -; CDR3: CASSQVGGMGKLFF; DNA: TGCGCCAGCAGCCAAGTTGGAGGGATGGGGAAGCTGTTTTTT
J: TRBJ2-7; D: -; V: TRBV21-1; size: -; CDR3: CASSKGRGRYEQYF; DNA: TGTGCCAGCAGCAAAGGCAGGGGGCGGTACGAGCAGTACTTC
J: TRBJ1-6; D: -; V: TRBV9; size: -; CDR3: CASREDYNSPLHF; DNA: TGTGCCAGCCGGGAAGACTATAATTCACCCCTCCACTTT
J: TRBJ1-2; D: -; V: TRBV12-3/TRBV12-4; size: -; CDR3: CASTLGQSYGYTF; DNA: TGTGCCAGCACCCTAGGACAGAGCTATGGCTACACCTTC
J: TRBJ1-2; D: -; V: TRBV21-1; size: once; CDR3: CASSMRPGQGNYGYTF; DNA: TGTGCCAGCAGCATGAGGCCGGGACAGGGGAACTATGGCTACACCTTC
J: TRBJ2-5; D: TRBD2; V: TRBV7-2; size: -; CDR3: CASSAGLAQETQYF; DNA: TGTGCCAGCAGCGCGGGACTAGCGCAAGAGACCCAGTACTTC
J: TRBJ1-1; D: -; V: TRBV27; size: -; CDR3: CASSKGGANTEAFF; DNA: TGTGCCAGCAGTAAGGGGGGGGCGAACACTGAAGCTTTCTTT
J: TRBJ1-5; D: TRBD1; V: TRBV4-1; size: -; CDR3: CASSQVRGRDQPQHF; DNA: TGCGCCAGCAGCCAAGTAAGGGGGCGAGATCAGCCCCAGCATTTT
J: TRBJ1-4; D: -; V: TRBV4-1; size: -; CDR3: CASSPGQTTNEKLFF; DNA: TGCGCCAGCAGCCCCGGACAGACAACTAATGAAAAACTGTTTTTT
J: TRBJ2-3; D: -; V: TRBV30; size: -; CDR3: CAWEGSYTDTQYF; DNA: TGTGCCTGGGAGGGGTCGTACACAGATACGCAGTATTTT
J: TRBJ2-2; D: -; V: TRBV18; size: -; CDR3: CASSPPNSGNTGELFF; DNA: TGTGCCAGCTCACCACCTAATAGCGGGAACACCGGGGAGCTGTTTTTT
J: TRBJ1-2; D: -; V: TRBV28; size: once; CDR3: CASRPTYHTRPYGYTF; DNA: TGTGCCAGCAGGCCAACATATCACACCCGCCCTTATGGCTACACCTTC
J: TRBJ1-5; D: TRBD1; V: TRBV10-3; size: once; CDR3: CAISETDREGGNQPQHF; DNA: TGTGCCATCAGTGAGACCGACAGGGAAGGTGGCAATCAGCCCCAGCATTTT
J: TRBJ2-3; D: TRBD1; V: TRBV12-5; size: -; CDR3: CASGSLPLTGNTDTQYF; DNA: TGTGCTAGTGGCTCCCTTCCTCTGACAGGGAACACAGATACGCAGTATTTT